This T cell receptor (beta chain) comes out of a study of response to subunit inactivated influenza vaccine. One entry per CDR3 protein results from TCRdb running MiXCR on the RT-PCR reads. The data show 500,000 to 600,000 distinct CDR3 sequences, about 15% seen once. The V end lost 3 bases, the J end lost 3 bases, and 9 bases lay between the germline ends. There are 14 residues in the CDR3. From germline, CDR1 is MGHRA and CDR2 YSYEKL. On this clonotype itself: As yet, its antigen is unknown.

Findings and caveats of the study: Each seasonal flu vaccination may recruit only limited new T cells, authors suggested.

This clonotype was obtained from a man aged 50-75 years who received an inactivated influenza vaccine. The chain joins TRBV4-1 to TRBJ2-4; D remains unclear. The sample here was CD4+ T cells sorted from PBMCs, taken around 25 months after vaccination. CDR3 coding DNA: TGCGCCAGCAGCCATATCACGGGCAAAAACATTCAGTACTTC. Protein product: CASSHITGKNIQYF.